This record looks at one TCR beta chain sequence and its context. No antigen is known for it. Method: immunoSEQ multiplex PCR; TCRdb's copy keeps in-frame clones and lacks some. Among around 180,000 clones listed, around 90% were seen once. The data originate from a study of T cell responses to AZD1222 COVID-19 vaccine. Whole-study results and caveats: With dominance at 160-218 and 743-854, vaccine-associated CD4 TCRs spanned spike.

Per the germline V gene, CDR1 is LNHDA and CDR2 is SQIVND (reference sequence). This CDR3 is 16 amino acids long. V was pared by 8 bases and J by 0 bases, with 10 bases of the junction left unmatched. This sequence was found in an adult in good health. This chain joins TRBV19 and TRBJ2-7; 10 bases fit TRBD2. The sequencing here drew on peripheral blood, taken on day 0 of AZD1222 vaccination. CDR3 loop: CASRNGLAGDSYEQYF. The CDR3 DNA follows: TGTGCCAGTCGGAACGGGCTAGCGGGAGACTCCTACGAGCAGTACTTC.